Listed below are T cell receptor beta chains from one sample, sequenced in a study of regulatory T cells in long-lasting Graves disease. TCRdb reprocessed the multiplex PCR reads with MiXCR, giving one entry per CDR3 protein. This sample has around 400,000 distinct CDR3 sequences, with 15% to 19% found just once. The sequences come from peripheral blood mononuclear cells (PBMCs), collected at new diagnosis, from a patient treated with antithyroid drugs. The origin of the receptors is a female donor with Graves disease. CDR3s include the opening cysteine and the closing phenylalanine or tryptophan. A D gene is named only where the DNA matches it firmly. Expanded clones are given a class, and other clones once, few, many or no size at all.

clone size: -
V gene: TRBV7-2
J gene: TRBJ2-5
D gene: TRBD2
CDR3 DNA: TGTGCCAGCAGCTTTAGAGGACTAGCGGGAGGGGCCGCGGAGACCCAGTACTTC
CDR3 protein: CASSFRGLAGGAAETQYF

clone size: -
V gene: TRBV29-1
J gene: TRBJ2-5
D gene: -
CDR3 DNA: TGCAGCGTTGATGTGTATGCGGGGACGAGCATAGGAGAGACCCAGTACTTC
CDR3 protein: CSVDVYAGTSIGETQYF

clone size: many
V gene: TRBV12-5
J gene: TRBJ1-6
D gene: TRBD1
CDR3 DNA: TGTGCTAGTGGTTTGCTAGTCGGGACAGGGGCAGGGTATAATTCACCCCTCCACTTT
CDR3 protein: CASGLLVGTGAGYNSPLHF

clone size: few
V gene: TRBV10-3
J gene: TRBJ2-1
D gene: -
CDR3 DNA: TGTGCCATCAGCCAGGACAGCAACTCCTACAATGAGCAGTTCTTC
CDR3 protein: CAISQDSNSYNEQFF

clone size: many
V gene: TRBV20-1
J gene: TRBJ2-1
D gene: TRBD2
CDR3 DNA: TGCAGTGTCCCACTAGCGGTAAATGAGCAGTTCTTC
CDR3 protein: CSVPLAVNEQFF

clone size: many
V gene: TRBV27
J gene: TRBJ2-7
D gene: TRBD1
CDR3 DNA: TGTGCCAGCAGTTCAGGGACAGGCGGATACGAGCAGTACTTC
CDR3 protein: CASSSGTGGYEQYF

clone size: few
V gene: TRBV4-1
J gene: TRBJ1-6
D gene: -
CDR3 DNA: TGCGCCAGCAGCCATCGACGCAGGAGGTCACCCCTCCACTTT
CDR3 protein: CASSHRRRRSPLHF

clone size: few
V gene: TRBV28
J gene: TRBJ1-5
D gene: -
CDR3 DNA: TGTGCCAGCAGACCTCTTGGGTCTGACAATCAGCCCCAGCATTTT
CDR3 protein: CASRPLGSDNQPQHF

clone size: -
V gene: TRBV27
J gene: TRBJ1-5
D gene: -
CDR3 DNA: TGTGCCAGCACCCCTGGTGGGGTTTTCAATCAGCCCCAGCATTTT
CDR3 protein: CASTPGGVFNQPQHF

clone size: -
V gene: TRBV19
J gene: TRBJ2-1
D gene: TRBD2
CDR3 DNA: TGTGCCAGTAGTATTAACGTGGGACCTAGCGGGGGTGGGGCCTCCTACAATGAGCAGTTCTTC
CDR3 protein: CASSINVGPSGGGASYNEQFF

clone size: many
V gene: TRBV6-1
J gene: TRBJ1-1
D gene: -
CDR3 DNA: TGTGCCAGCAGTGATGCATGGGAAGCTGAAGCTTTCTTT
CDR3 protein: CASSDAWEAEAFF

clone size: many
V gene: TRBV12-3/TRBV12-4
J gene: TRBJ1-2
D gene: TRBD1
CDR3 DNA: TGTGCCAGCAGTTTAACAGGGGCGGGTTATGGCTACACCTTC
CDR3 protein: CASSLTGAGYGYTF

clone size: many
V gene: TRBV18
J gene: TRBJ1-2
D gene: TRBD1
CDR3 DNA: TGTGCCAGCTCACCGGCGGACAGGGGGCATGGCTACACCTTC
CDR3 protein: CASSPADRGHGYTF

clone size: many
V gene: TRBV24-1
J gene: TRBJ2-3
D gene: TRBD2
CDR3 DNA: TGTGCCACCGGGCCCCCAGTCCGAGCGGGAAACACAGATACGCAGTATTTT
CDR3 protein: CATGPPVRAGNTDTQYF

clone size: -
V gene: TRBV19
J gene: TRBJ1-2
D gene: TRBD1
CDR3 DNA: TGTGCCAGTAGGCCGGGACAGGGGGCGGACTATGGCTACACCTTC
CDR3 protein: CASRPGQGADYGYTF

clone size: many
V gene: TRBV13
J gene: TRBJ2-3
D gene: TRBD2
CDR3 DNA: TGTGCCAGCAGCGGTGGGCTAGCGGGGGTCCTCGATACGCAGTATTTT
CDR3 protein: CASSGGLAGVLDTQYF

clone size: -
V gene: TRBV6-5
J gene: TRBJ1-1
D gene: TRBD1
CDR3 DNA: TGTGCCAGCAGTTACTCGGTCGAGGGGGCGGAAGGGCCTGAAGCTTTCTTT
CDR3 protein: CASSYSVEGAEGPEAFF

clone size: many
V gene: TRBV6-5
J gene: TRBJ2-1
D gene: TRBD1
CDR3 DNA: TGTGCCAGCAGTTACCCGGGACAGCCTCTCTACAATGAGCAGTTCTTC
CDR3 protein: CASSYPGQPLYNEQFF

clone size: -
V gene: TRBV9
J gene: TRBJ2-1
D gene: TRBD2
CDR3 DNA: TGTGCCAGCAGCCAAGCGGGAGGGCCCTACAATGAGCAGTTCTTC
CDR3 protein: CASSQAGGPYNEQFF

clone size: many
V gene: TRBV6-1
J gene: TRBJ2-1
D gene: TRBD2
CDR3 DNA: TGTGCCAGCATTCAGAGAGCGGGGTACAATGAGCAGTTCTTC
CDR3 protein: CASIQRAGYNEQFF

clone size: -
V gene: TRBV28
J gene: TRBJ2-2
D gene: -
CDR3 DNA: TGTGCCAGCAGTCCTGATCGAGGGGTGATCGGGGAGCTGTTTTTT
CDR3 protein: CASSPDRGVIGELFF

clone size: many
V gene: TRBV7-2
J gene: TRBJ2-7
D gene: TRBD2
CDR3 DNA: TGTGCCAGCAGACTAGCGGGGAGCTCCTACGAGCAGTACTTC
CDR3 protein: CASRLAGSSYEQYF

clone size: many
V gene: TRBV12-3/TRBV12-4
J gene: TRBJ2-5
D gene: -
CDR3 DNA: TGTGCCAGCAGCCCCGGGACGGTGCAAGAGACCCAGTACTTC
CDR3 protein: CASSPGTVQETQYF

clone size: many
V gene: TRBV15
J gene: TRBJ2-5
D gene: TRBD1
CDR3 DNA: TGTGCCACCAGCCCGACAGGGGGAGAGACCCAGTACTTC
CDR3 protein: CATSPTGGETQYF

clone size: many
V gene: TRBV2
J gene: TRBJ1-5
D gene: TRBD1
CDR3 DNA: TGTGCCAGCAGGCACAGGGGGAATCAGCCCCAGCATTTT
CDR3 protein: CASRHRGNQPQHF

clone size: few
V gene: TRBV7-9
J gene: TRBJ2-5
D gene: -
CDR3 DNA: TGTGCCAGCAGCTCGGGACTTGAAGAGACCCAGTACTTC
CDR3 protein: CASSSGLEETQYF

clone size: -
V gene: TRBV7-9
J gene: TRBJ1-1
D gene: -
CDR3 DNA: TGTGCCAGCAGCCCTCTTACAGGACACCGAAACACTGAAGCTTTCTTT
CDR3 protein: CASSPLTGHRNTEAFF

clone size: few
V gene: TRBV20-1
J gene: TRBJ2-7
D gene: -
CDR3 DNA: TGCAGTGCCCACGGTCATTATGACTACGAGCAGTACTTC
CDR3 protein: CSAHGHYDYEQYF

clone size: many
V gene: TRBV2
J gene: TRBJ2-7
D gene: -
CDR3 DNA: TGTGCCAGCAGTGAACTTGGACTACTCTACGAGCAGTACTTC
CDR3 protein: CASSELGLLYEQYF

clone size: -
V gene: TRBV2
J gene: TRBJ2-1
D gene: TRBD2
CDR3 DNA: TGTGCCAGCAGTCAGACTAGCGGGAGGGCCCTCCCGAGGGGGAATGAGCAGTTCTTC
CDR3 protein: CASSQTSGRALPRGNEQFF

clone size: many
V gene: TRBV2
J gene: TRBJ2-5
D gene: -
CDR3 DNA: TGTGCCAGCACCTCGGAGAGGGTCGAGACCCAGTACTTC
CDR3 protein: CASTSERVETQYF

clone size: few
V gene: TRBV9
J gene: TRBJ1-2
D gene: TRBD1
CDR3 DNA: TGTGCCAGCAGCCCGGCGACAGGGGCGGCGGATGGCTACACCTTC
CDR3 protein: CASSPATGAADGYTF

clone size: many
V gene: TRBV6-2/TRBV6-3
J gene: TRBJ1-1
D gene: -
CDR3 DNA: TGTGCCAGCAGAACGACAGGAAGTGAAGCTTTCTTT
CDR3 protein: CASRTTGSEAFF

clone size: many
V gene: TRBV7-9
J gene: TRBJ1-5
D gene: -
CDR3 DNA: TGTGCCACCTCAGGGAGGGGAGATGAGGGCAATCAGCCCCAGCATTTT
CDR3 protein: CATSGRGDEGNQPQHF

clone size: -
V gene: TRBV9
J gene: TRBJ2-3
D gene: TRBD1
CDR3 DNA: TGTGCCAGCAGCCAAACGGGACAGGGTATTGATACGCAGTATTTT
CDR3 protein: CASSQTGQGIDTQYF

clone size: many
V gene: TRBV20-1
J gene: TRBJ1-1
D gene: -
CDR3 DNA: TGCAGTGCTAGTCGAGGAGGGTGGGGGATGAACACTGAAGCTTTCTTT
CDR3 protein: CSASRGGWGMNTEAFF

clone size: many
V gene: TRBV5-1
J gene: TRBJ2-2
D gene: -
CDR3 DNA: TGCGCCAGCAGCTTTGGGTTGGAGACCGGGGAGCTGTTTTTT
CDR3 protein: CASSFGLETGELFF

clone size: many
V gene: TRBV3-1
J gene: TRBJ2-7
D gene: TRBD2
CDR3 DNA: TGTGCCAGCAGCCAGTCCCCGGGACTAGATACCTACGAGCAGTACTTC
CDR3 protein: CASSQSPGLDTYEQYF

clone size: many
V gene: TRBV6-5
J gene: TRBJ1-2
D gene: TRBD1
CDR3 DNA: TGTGCCAGCAGTTACTTCACAGGGGGCAGCGACTATGGCTACACCTTC
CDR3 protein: CASSYFTGGSDYGYTF

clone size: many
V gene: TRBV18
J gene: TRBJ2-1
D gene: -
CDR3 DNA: TGTGCCAGCTCACCCGAAGCACCGGATGAGCAGTTCTTC
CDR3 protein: CASSPEAPDEQFF

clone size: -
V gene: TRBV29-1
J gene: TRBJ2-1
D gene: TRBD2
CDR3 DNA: TGCAGCGTTAACCCACTAGCGGGAGGGCTTGTTGAGCAGTTCTTC
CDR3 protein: CSVNPLAGGLVEQFF

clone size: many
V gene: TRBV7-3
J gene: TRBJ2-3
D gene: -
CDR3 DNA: TGTGCCAGCAGCTCCGCGGGATTCGCCACAGATACGCAGTATTTT
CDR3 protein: CASSSAGFATDTQYF

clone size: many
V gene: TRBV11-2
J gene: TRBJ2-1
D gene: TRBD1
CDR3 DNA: TGTGCCAGCAGCTTAACGACAGGGGACTACAATGAGCAGTTCTTC
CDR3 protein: CASSLTTGDYNEQFF

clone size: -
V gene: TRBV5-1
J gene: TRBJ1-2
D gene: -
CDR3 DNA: TGCGCCAGCAGCTTGTCAGGGATTCGCGGCTACACCTTC
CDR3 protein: CASSLSGIRGYTF

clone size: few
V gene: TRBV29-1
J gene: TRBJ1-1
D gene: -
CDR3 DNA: TGCAGCGTTGAACCGCCCGGCGGCAGGGGCGCTGAAGCTTTCTTT
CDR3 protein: CSVEPPGGRGAEAFF

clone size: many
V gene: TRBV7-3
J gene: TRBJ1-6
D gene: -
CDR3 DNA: TGTGCCAGCAGCCCCGAGCCTCAACGGATCAATTCACCCCTCCACTTT
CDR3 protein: CASSPEPQRINSPLHF

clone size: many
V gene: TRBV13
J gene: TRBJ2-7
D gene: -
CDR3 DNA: TGTGCCAGCAGCCCCCGGAGCTCCTACGAGCAGTACTTC
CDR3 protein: CASSPRSSYEQYF

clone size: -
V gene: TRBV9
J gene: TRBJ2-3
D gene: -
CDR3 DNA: TGTGCCAGCAGCGTAGCTGCCGGCACTTCTCTCGTCGTGCAGTATTTT
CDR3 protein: CASSVAAGTSLVVQYF